These 28 T cell receptor beta chains were sequenced from one sample in a study of blood T cell repertoires in COVID-19. Libraries were prepared by immunoSEQ multiplex PCR; TCRdb keeps only in-frame clonotypes and omits some of them. The sample records fewer than 350,000 clones, around 90% being singletons. Sequencing used peripheral blood. These TCRs come from a man aged 18 to 30 with active or convalescent COVID-19.

This chain links TRBV7-3 with TRBJ2-1; 9 bases are a match to TRBD2. The V gene end was trimmed by 4 bases and the J gene end by 7 bases; junction bases not matched to a gene: 8. Germline values: CDR1 SGHTA, CDR2 FQGTGA. The CDR3 runs 15 residues. In nucleotides, the CDR3 is TGTGCCAGCAGCTCGAGCGGGGGGACTAAAAATGAGCAGTTCTTC. This sequence encodes CASSSSGGTKNEQFF.

J is TRBJ2-5 and V is TRBV5-1, with a weak D call TRBD2 (6 bases). The CDR3 loop spans 14 amino acids. Between the trimmed V and J ends, which lost 2 bases and 2 bases, there was a span of 10 bases. The germline V gene encodes CDR1 SGHRS and CDR2 YFSETQ. The DNA of the CDR3 is TGCGCCAGCAGCTTCGGCGGGGTACAAGAGACCCAGTACTTC. Translated, it gives CASSFGGVQETQYF.

CDR3: CASSSGIETQYF. CDR3 sequence (DNA): TGTGCCAGCAGTTCAGGGATAGAGACCCAGTACTTC. The rearrangement uses TRBV12-3 or TRBV12-4 and TRBJ2-5, with D possibly being TRBD1 (5 bases). CDR3 size: 12 residues. V lost 4 bases and J 4 bases, leaving 7 bases between the germline ends.

The J gene is TRBJ2-7, the V gene TRBV11-2, with D perhaps matching TRBD1 (5 bases). The V end was cut by 3 bases, the J end by 2 bases, with 11 bases between. CDR1 is SGHAT, CDR2 FQNNGV, per germline. The CDR3 runs to 14 residues. The CDR3 here is CASSLGPGAYEQYF. Written as DNA, the CDR3 is TGTGCCAGCAGCTTGGGGCCAGGTGCCTACGAGCAGTACTTC.

This clone was seen just once. V and J are TRBV2 and TRBJ2-5, with TRBD2 identical over 8 bases. The ends lost 10 bases at V and 1 base at J; junction bases unmatched: 2. CDR1 is SNHLY, CDR2 FYNNEI, per germline. This CDR3 is 12 amino acids long. The CDR3 protein is CAITSGQETQYF. CDR3 DNA: TGTGCCATAACTAGCGGCCAAGAGACCCAGTACTTC.

The chain carries TRBV27 and TRBJ1-2; 8 bases line up with TRBD1. The CDR3 has 14 amino acids. Trimming removed 6 bases from V and 2 bases from J; junction bases left unmatched: 5. Germline assignment: CDR1 MNHEY and CDR2 SMNVEV (reference sequence). CDR3 nucleotides: TGTGCCAGCAGATATCAGGGGGCCAACTATGGCTACACCTTC. This translates into CASRYQGANYGYTF.

CDR3 in DNA: TGTGCCAGCAGCATACACGGGGGGGACTACGAGCAGTACTTC. Translation: CASSIHGGDYEQYF. V gene TRBV6-2 or TRBV6-3 combines with J gene TRBJ2-7; 8 nucleotides align to TRBD2. CDR1 is MNHEY and CDR2 is SVGEGT in the germline V gene. This CDR3 contains 14 residues. V dropped 6 bases and J dropped 3; count of bases not matched to a gene: 7.

V gene TRBV6-1 combines with J gene TRBJ2-4; 10 positions agree with TRBD2. This CDR3 comprises 17 residues. CDR1 and CDR2 from the germline V gene are MNHNS and SASEGT. V shed 3 bases, J shed 1 base, and the junction held 6 bases outside the gene matches. The CDR3 bases are TGTGCCAGCAGTGACTTCAGCGGGGGGGCTGCCAAAAACATTCAGTACTTC. Amino acids: CASSDFSGGAAKNIQYF.

The rearrangement uses TRBV9 and TRBJ2-3; D not certain. The CDR3 is 15 amino acids. Trimming took 3 bases from V and 4 from J, leaving 15 bases between them. The germline V gene has CDR1 SGDLS and CDR2 YYNGEE. In DNA, the CDR3 is TGTGCCAGCAGCGCAGACAACGACCTCGCAGATACGCAGTATTTT. Encoded protein: CASSADNDLADTQYF.

This clone was counted once. The chain is built from TRBV7-9 and TRBJ1-4; D unclear. Germline V lookup: CDR1 SEHNR, CDR2 FQNEAQ (reference sequence). V lost 6 bases and J lost 5, with 10 bases in between. This CDR3 has 13 amino acids. The CDR3 sequence is CASSLGLNEKLFF. CDR3 bases: TGTGCCAGCAGTCTCGGACTCAATGAAAAACTGTTTTTT.

The chain employs TRBV13 and TRBJ1-6; 7 nucleotides align to TRBD1. Germline loops: CDR1 PRHDT, CDR2 FYEKMQ (reference sequence). The CDR3 consists of 16 residues. Losses at the gene ends were 0 bases for V and 8 bases for J; bases not matched to a gene: 7. The DNA for the CDR3 is TGTGCCAGCAGCTTAGGGACAGGGCCCGTCCATTCACCCCTCCACTTT. Its protein product is CASSLGTGPVHSPLHF. The full variable domain, completed using reference TRBV13 and TRBJ1-6, is AAGVIQSPRHLIKEKRETATLKCYPIPRHDTVYWYQQGPGQDPQFLISFYEKMQSDKGSIPDRFSAQQFSDYHSELNMSSLELGDSALYFCASSLGTGPVHSPLHFGNGTRLTVT.

The chain uses TRBV27 and TRBJ2-3; 8 bases match TRBD2. Trimming removed 5 bases from V and 0 bases from J; junction bases left unmatched: 4. This CDR3 has 15 residues. CDR1 is MNHEY, CDR2 SMNVEV, per germline (reference sequence). CDR3: CASSIAGPSTDTQYF. The CDR3 DNA sequence: TGTGCCAGCAGTATAGCGGGGCCTAGCACAGATACGCAGTATTTT.

This chain joins TRBV6-2 or TRBV6-3 and TRBJ2-1, with 12 bases fitting TRBD2. The ends lost 6 bases at V and 6 bases at J; junction bases unmatched: 12. Germline V gene sequence: CDR1 MNHEY, CDR2 SVGEGT. The CDR3 sequence is 17 residues long. CDR3 amino acids: CASSTTSSGGVVNEQFF. The DNA for the CDR3 is TGTGCCAGCAGCACCACTTCTAGCGGGGGGGTAGTCAATGAGCAGTTCTTC.

This chain joins TRBV7-9 and TRBJ2-2, with a weak D call TRBD1 (5 bases). The CDR3 loop spans 15 amino acids. V lost 2 bases and J 4 bases, leaving 11 bases between the germline ends. Germline lookup yields CDR1 SEHNR and CDR2 FQNEAQ (reference sequence). DNA of the CDR3: TGTGCCAGCAGCTTACTGGGGCCGGGCACCGGGGAGCTGTTTTTT. Its protein is CASSLLGPGTGELFF.

V gene TRBV19 combines with J gene TRBJ2-2, with 7 bases fitting TRBD1. The CDR3 sequence is 17 residues long. Germline V gene sequence: CDR1 LNHDA, CDR2 SQIVND (reference sequence). V was pared by 10 bases and J by 0 bases, with 14 bases of the junction left unmatched. The CDR3 nucleotides are TGTGCCACCACAAAACAGGGGCGCTCCTCGAACACCGGGGAGCTGTTTTTT. Protein sequence: CATTKQGRSSNTGELFF.

The CDR3 coding sequence is TGTGCCAGCAGCCACACAGGTCGGAACACAGATACGCAGTATTTT. Protein product: CASSHTGRNTDTQYF. The V call is TRBV11-2, the J call TRBJ2-3, with a possible D match to TRBD1 (5 bases). This CDR3 contains 15 residues. V was trimmed by 5 bases and J by 2 bases, leaving 14 bases between them. Germline CDR1 reads SGHAT; CDR2 reads FQNNGV.

This clone occurred once. V gene TRBV13 combines with J gene TRBJ1-2; 10 bases agree with TRBD1. The CDR3 spans 14 residues. Germline CDR1 PRHDT, CDR2 FYEKMQ (reference sequence). V lost 6 bases and J lost 7; bases outside the gene matches: 8. The CDR3 loop reads CASSPGTGVAGYTF. CDR3 nucleotide sequence: TGTGCCAGCAGTCCCGGGACAGGGGTTGCTGGCTACACCTTC. Variable domain in full (rest from reference TRBV13 and TRBJ1-2): AAGVIQSPRHLIKEKRETATLKCYPIPRHDTVYWYQQGPGQDPQFLISFYEKMQSDKGSIPDRFSAQQFSDYHSELNMSSLELGDSALYFCASSPGTGVAGYTFGSGTRLTVV.

The rearrangement links TRBV5-1 to TRBJ2-7; D is perhaps TRBD2 (6 bases). With 0 bases removed from V and 0 bases from J, the gap between germline ends came to 7 bases. The CDR3 sequence is 14 residues long. The V gene's germline CDR1 is SGHRS and CDR2 YFSETQ. CDR3: CASSLDGSSYEQYF. In DNA form, the CDR3 reads TGCGCCAGCAGCTTGGACGGGAGCTCCTACGAGCAGTACTTC.

The chain is built from TRBV3-1 (or the pseudogene TRBV3-2) and TRBJ1-1, with a possible D match to TRBD1 (5 bases). This CDR3 has 16 residues. The germline gives CDR1 LGHDT, CDR2 YNNKEL (reference sequence). V was cut by 2 bases and J by 4 bases, with 17 bases left in between. CDR3 protein: CASSQMAGPRGTEAFF. The DNA for the CDR3 is TGTGCCAGCAGCCAAATGGCAGGGCCCCGAGGCACTGAAGCTTTCTTT.

This chain uses TRBV6-1 with TRBJ2-3, with TRBD2 matching 8 bases. The CDR3 has 15 amino acids. Losses at the gene ends were 2 bases for V and 0 bases for J; bases not matched to a gene: 1. Germline lookup yields CDR1 MNHNS and CDR2 SASEGT. The CDR3: CASSERGGSTDTQYF. In nucleotides, the CDR3 is TGTGCCAGCAGTGAACGGGGGGGGAGCACAGATACGCAGTATTTT.

The chain is built from TRBV2 and TRBJ1-6; D call uncertain. This CDR3 contains 15 residues. The germline gives CDR1 SNHLY, CDR2 FYNNEI. Trimming took 5 bases from V and 0 from J, leaving 8 bases between them. DNA of the CDR3: TGTGCCAGCAGTCCTTTATACTCCTATAATTCACCCCTCCACTTT. This sequence encodes CASSPLYSYNSPLHF.

The J gene is TRBJ2-5, the V gene TRBV27, with unresolved D. V was clipped by 2 bases and J by 1 base, with 8 bases between them. The CDR3 extends over 14 amino acids. Germline lookup yields CDR1 MNHEY and CDR2 SMNVEV (reference sequence). The CDR3 here is CASSLMGTQETQYF. The CDR3 DNA reads TGTGCCAGCAGTTTAATGGGCACCCAAGAGACCCAGTACTTC.

This chain links TRBV27 with TRBJ1-2, with D possibly TRBD1 on 5 matching bases. The CDR3 totals 13 residues. CDR1 and CDR2 from the germline V gene are MNHEY and SMNVEV (reference sequence). The germline V and J ends were trimmed by 8 bases and 7 bases, with 17 bases remaining between them. The CDR3 loop is CASLRAGSSGYTF. In nucleotides, the CDR3 is TGTGCCAGCCTCAGGGCCGGGTCGAGTGGCTACACCTTC.

This chain uses TRBV3-1 (or the pseudogene TRBV3-2) with TRBJ1-6; 9 nucleotides agree with TRBD1. The CDR3 spans 17 residues. Losses at the gene ends were 2 bases for V and 7 bases for J; bases not matched to a gene: 9. Germline-derived CDR1 and CDR2 are LGHDT and YNNKEL (reference sequence). The CDR3 region is CASSQLQGATSNSPLHF. CDR3 sequence (DNA): TGTGCCAGCAGCCAACTACAGGGGGCCACATCAAATTCACCCCTCCACTTT.

The rearrangement links TRBV28 to TRBJ2-3, with D unclear. The CDR3 contains 12 residues. V was clipped by 5 bases and J by 6 bases, with 9 bases between them. Germline V CDR1 and CDR2: MDHEN, SYDVKM. This chain's CDR3 is CASSDISDTQYF. In nucleotides, the CDR3 is TGTGCCAGCAGTGACATCTCGGATACGCAGTATTTT.

V and J are TRBV11-3 and TRBJ2-5, with 12 bases fitting TRBD2. The V and J ends lost 1 base and 0 bases, in that order; junction bases with no gene match: 6. Germline V gene data show CDR1 as SGHNT and CDR2 as YENEEA. This CDR3 is 18 amino acids long. The CDR3 region is CASSLGLAGDSYQETQYF. CDR3 nucleotides: TGTGCCAGCAGCTTAGGACTAGCGGGGGATTCGTACCAAGAGACCCAGTACTTC.

The chain links TRBV27 to TRBJ1-3, with D tentatively TRBD1 (6 bases). The CDR3 is 14 amino acids. V was clipped by 5 bases and J by 3 bases, with 11 bases between them. Germline lookup yields CDR1 MNHEY and CDR2 SMNVEV (reference sequence). In DNA form, the CDR3 reads TGTGCCAGCAGTCCGACAGGAGTTGGAAACACCATATATTTT. Translation gives CASSPTGVGNTIYF.

The chain couples TRBV12-3 or TRBV12-4 to TRBJ2-2; the D is unclear. V was shortened by 3 bases and J by 8 bases, with 7 bases between the two germline ends. The CDR3 is made up of 12 amino acids. The CDR3 loop is CASSFVLGELFF. The CDR3 bases are TGTGCCAGCAGTTTCGTCTTAGGGGAGCTGTTTTTT.